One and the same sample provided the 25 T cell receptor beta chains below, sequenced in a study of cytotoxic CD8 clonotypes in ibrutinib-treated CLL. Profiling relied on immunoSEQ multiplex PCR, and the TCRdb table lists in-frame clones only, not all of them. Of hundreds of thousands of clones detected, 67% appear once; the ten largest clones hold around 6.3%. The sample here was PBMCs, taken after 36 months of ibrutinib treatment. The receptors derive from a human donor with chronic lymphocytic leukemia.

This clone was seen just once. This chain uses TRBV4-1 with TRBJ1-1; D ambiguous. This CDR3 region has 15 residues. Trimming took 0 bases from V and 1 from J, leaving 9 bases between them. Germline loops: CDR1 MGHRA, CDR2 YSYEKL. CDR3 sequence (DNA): TGCGCCAGCAGCCAAGATTACTTACGGAACACTGAAGCTTTCTTT. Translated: CASSQDYLRNTEAFF.

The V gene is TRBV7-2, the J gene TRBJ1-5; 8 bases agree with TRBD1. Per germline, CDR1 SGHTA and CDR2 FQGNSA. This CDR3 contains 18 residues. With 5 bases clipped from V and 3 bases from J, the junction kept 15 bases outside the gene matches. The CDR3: CASSATPQGAGINQPQHF. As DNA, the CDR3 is TGTGCCAGCAGCGCCACGCCGCAGGGGGCCGGGATCAATCAGCCCCAGCATTTT.

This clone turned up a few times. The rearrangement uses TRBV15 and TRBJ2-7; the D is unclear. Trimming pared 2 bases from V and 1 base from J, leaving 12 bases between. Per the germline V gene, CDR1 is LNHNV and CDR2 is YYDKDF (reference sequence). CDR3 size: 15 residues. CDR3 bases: TGTGCCACCAGCAGATTTATGGATGCTTCCTACGAGCAGTACTTC. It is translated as CATSRFMDASYEQYF.

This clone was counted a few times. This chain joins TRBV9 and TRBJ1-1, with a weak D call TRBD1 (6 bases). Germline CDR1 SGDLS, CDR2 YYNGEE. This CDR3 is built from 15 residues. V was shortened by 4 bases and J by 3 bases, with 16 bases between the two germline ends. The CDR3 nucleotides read TGTGCCAGCAGCCCCCCCGCAGGGGTCTACACTGAAGCTTTCTTT. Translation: CASSPPAGVYTEAFF. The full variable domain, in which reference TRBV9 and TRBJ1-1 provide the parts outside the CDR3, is DSGVTQTPKHLITATGQRVTLRCSPRSGDLSVYWYQQSLDQGLQFLIQYYNGEERAKGNILERFSAQQFPDLHSELNLSSLELGDSALYFCASSPPAGVYTEAFFGQGTRLTVV.

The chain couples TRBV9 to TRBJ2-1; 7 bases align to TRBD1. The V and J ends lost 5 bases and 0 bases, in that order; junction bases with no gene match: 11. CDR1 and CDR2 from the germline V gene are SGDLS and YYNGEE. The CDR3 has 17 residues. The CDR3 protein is CASRPGGTGSSYNEQFF. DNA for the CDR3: TGTGCCAGCAGGCCAGGGGGTACCGGCAGCTCCTACAATGAGCAGTTCTTC.

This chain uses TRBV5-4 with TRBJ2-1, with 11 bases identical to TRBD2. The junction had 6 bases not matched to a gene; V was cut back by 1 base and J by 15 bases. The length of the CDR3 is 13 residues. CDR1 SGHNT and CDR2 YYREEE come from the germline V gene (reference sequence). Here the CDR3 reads CASSLNDGTSGFF. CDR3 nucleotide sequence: TGTGCCAGCAGCTTGAACGATGGGACTAGCGGGTTCTTC.

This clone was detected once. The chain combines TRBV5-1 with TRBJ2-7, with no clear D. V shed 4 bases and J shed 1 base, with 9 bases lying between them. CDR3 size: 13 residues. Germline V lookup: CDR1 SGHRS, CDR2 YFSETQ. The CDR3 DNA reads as TGCGCCAGCAGCCATGGGGTTTCCTACGAGCAGTACTTC. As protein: CASSHGVSYEQYF.

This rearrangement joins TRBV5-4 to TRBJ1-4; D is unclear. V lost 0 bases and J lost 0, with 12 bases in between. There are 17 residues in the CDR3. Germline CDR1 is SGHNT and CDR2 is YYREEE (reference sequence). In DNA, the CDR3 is TGTGCCAGCAGCTTGGTAGGTGACCGAGCAACTAATGAAAAACTGTTTTTT. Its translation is CASSLVGDRATNEKLFF. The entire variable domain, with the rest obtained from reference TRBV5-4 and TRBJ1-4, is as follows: ETGVTQSPTHLIKTRGQQVTLRCSSQSGHNTVSWYQQALGQGPQFIFQYYREEENGRGNFPPRFSGLQFPNYSSELNVNALELDDSALYLCASSLVGDRATNEKLFFGSGTQLSVL.

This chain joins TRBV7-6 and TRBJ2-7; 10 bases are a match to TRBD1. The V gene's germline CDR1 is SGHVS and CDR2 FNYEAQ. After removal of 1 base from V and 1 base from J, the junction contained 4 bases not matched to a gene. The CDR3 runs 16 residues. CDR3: CASSLEMGQGSYEQYF. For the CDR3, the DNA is TGTGCCAGCAGCTTAGAAATGGGACAGGGGTCCTACGAGCAGTACTTC.

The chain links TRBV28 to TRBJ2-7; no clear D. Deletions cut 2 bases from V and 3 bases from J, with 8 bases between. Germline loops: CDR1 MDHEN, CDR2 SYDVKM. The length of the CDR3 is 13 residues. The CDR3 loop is CASSLNRGYEQYF. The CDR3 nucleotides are TGTGCCAGCAGTTTAAATCGAGGCTACGAGCAGTACTTC.

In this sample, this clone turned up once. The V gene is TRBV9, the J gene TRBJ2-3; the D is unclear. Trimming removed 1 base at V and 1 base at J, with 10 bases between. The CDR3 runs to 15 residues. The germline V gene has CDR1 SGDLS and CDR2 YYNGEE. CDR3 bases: TGTGCCAGCAGCGTACATAGTCTCGGCACAGATACGCAGTATTTT. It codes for CASSVHSLGTDTQYF.

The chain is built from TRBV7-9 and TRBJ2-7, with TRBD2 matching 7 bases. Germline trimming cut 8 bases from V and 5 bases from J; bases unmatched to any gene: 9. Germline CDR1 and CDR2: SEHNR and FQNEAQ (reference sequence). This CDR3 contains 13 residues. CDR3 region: CASGRGPLHEQYF. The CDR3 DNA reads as TGTGCCAGCGGGAGGGGCCCCCTCCACGAGCAGTACTTC.

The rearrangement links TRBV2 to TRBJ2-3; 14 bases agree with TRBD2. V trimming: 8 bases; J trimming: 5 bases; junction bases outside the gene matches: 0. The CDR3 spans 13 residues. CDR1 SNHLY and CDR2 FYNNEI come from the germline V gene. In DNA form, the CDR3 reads TGTGCCAGCGGGACTAGCGGGAGAGATACGCAGTATTTT. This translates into CASGTSGRDTQYF.

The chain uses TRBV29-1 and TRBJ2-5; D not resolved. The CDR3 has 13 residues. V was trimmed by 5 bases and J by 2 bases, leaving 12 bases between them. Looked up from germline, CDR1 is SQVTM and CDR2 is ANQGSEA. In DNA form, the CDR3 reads TGCAGCGTTCGGCGGAGCCCACAAGAGACCCAGTACTTC. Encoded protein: CSVRRSPQETQYF.

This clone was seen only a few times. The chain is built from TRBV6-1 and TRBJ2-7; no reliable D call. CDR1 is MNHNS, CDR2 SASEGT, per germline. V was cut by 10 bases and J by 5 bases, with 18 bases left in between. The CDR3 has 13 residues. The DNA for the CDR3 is TGTGCCACCCAGGACGGATCTCCTAACGAGCAGTACTTC. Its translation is CATQDGSPNEQYF.

CDR3 in DNA: TGTGCCAGCAGACGGGGACTAGCGGGCTACGAGCAGTACTTC. It encodes CASRRGLAGYEQYF. This rearrangement joins TRBV27 to TRBJ2-7, with 12 bases lining up with TRBD2. Trimming at V came to 6 bases and at J to 3 bases, leaving 3 bases not matched to a gene. This CDR3 spans 14 amino acids. Germline CDR1 MNHEY, CDR2 SMNVEV (reference sequence).

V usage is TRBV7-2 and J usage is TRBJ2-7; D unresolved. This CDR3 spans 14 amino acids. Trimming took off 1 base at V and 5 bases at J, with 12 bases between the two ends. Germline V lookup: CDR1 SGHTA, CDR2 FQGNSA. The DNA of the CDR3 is TGTGCCAGCAGCTTAGACCGGTCGATTAACGAGCAGTACTTC. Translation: CASSLDRSINEQYF.

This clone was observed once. CDR3 in DNA: TGTGCCAGCAGATGGTCCCCTGGAGGGGAAACTGAAGCTTTCTTT. Translation: CASRWSPGGETEAFF. The chain has TRBV6-1 and TRBJ1-1; maybe TRBD1 (5 bases). Germline CDR1 and CDR2: MNHNS and SASEGT. The CDR3 extends over 15 amino acids. Deletions cut 6 bases from V and 5 bases from J, with 19 bases between.

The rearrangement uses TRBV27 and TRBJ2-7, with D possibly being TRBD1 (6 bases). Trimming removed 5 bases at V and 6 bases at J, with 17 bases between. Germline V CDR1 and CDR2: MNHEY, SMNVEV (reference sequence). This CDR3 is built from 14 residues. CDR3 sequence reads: CASSQGLARGEQYF. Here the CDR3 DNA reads TGTGCCAGCAGTCAGGGGCTAGCACGGGGCGAGCAGTACTTC.

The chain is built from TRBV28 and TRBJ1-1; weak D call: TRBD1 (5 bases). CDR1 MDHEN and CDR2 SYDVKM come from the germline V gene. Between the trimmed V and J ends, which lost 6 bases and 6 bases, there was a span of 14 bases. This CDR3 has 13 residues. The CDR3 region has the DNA TGTGCCAGCAGGTACCTTCCGGGGGCTGAAGCTTTCTTT. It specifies CASRYLPGAEAFF.

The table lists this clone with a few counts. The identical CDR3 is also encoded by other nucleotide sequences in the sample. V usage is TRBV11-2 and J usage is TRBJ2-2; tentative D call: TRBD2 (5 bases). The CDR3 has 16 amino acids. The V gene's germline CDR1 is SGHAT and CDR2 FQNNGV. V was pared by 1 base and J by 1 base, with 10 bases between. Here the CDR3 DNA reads TGTGCCAGCAGCTTAGTCCTCGGACTGAACACCGGGGAGCTGTTTTTT. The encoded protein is CASSLVLGLNTGELFF.

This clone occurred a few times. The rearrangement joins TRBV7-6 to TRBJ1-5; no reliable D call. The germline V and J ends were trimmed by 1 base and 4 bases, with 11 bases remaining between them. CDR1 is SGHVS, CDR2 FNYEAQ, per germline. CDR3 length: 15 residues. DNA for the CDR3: TGTGCCAGCAGCTTAGATCCATTGGGGAATCAGCCCCAGCATTTT. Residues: CASSLDPLGNQPQHF.

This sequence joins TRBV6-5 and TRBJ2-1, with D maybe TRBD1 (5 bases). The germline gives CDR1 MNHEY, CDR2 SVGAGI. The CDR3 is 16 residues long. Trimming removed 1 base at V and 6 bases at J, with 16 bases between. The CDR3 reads CASSYLSGPDPNEQFF. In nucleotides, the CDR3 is TGTGCCAGCAGTTACTTGTCAGGGCCCGACCCCAATGAGCAGTTCTTC.

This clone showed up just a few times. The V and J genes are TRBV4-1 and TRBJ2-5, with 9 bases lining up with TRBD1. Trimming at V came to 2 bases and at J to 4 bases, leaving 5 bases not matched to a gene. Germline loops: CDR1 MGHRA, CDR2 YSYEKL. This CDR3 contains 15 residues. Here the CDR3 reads CASSQPGTGRETQYF. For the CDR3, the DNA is TGCGCCAGCAGCCAACCCGGGACAGGGAGAGAGACCCAGTACTTC.

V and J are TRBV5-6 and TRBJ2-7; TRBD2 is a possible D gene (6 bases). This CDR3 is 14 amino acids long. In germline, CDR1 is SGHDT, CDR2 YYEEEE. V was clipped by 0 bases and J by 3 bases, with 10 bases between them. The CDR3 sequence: CASSLDMGGYEQYF. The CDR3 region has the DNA TGTGCCAGCAGCTTGGATATGGGGGGCTACGAGCAGTACTTC.